This TCR beta chain comes out of a study of breast tumors, draining lymph nodes, adjacent tissues. Findings and limits, study-wide: Most tumor T cells seemingly derive from lymph node, then expand in tumor. That most tumor T cells come from lymph nodes remained unproven. Tumors had less TCR diversity than lymph nodes, more than nontumor tissue.

The CDR3 has 14 amino acids. Looked up from germline, CDR1 is LNHNV and CDR2 is YYDKDF (reference sequence). With 5 bases clipped from V and 9 bases from J, the junction kept 7 bases outside the gene matches. Remarks on this clonotype: Its antigen is as yet unknown.

MiXCR was run by TCRdb on the multiplex PCR reads, yielding one entry per CDR3 protein. The profile shows over 150,000 distinct CDR3 sequences, around a third of them singletons. Axillary draining lymph nodes of breast cancer patients supplied the node samples. Input material: axillary lymph node tissue. This receptor was identified in a female donor with breast cancer. Some clones in this sample may be carry-over from other donors' samples. The chain couples TRBV15 to TRBJ2-2, with 9 bases aligning to TRBD1. For the CDR3, the DNA is TGTGCCACCAGCCAGGGACAGGGTATACGGGAGCTGTTTTTT. Translated: CATSQGQGIRELFF.